The rows below give T cell receptor beta chains drawn from one sample of a study of blood T cells in healthy people across ages. In TCRdb, the 5' RACE reads were re-called with MiXCR into one record per CDR3 protein. The repertoire holds about 730,000 distinct CDR3 sequences, with roughly 41% as singletons. The sequencing input was blood. The receptors stem from a woman aged 55-69 years in good health. CDR3s include the opening cysteine and the closing phenylalanine or tryptophan. D genes are given only for firm matches. Some rows mark clone size as missing; the rest say once, few, many or name a class of expanded clone.

V gene: TRBV27; D gene: TRBD2; J gene: TRBJ2-7; clone size: .; CDR3 DNA: TGTGCCAGCAGGTCCGTAGCGGGAGACCTCCACGAGCAGTACTTC; CDR3 protein: CASRSVAGDLHEQYF
V gene: TRBV27; D gene: TRBD2; J gene: TRBJ2-2; clone size: .; CDR3 DNA: TGTGCCAGCAGTTTTGGGACTACCGCGAACACCGGGGAGCTGTTTTTT; CDR3 protein: CASSFGTTANTGELFF
V gene: TRBV15; D gene: .; J gene: TRBJ2-1; clone size: .; CDR3 DNA: TGTGCCACCAGCAGAGATGATGGGGTACGGGGGAGCAATGAGCAGTTCTTC; CDR3 protein: CATSRDDGVRGSNEQFF
V gene: TRBV9; D gene: .; J gene: TRBJ2-6; clone size: .; CDR3 DNA: TGTGCCAGCAGCGTTTTCGTTAGTTCTGGGGCCAACGTCCTGACTTTC; CDR3 protein: CASSVFVSSGANVLTF
V gene: TRBV2; D gene: .; J gene: TRBJ1-5; clone size: .; CDR3 DNA: TGTGCCAGCAGTTTCACGGTGAATCAGCCCCAGCATTTT; CDR3 protein: CASSFTVNQPQHF
V gene: TRBV20-1; D gene: TRBD2; J gene: TRBJ2-5; clone size: .; CDR3 DNA: TGCAGTGCTCCTAGCGGGGTCCAAGAGACCCAGTACTTC; CDR3 protein: CSAPSGVQETQYF
V gene: TRBV6-6; D gene: TRBD2; J gene: TRBJ2-3; clone size: many; CDR3 DNA: TGTGCCAGCAGTTACGGTCTAGCGGGGGCCCCAGATACGCAGTATTTT; CDR3 protein: CASSYGLAGAPDTQYF
V gene: TRBV6-2/TRBV6-3; D gene: TRBD2; J gene: TRBJ2-3; clone size: .; CDR3 DNA: TGTGTCAGCAGGACGAGGACTAGCGGCACAGATACGCAGTATTTT; CDR3 protein: CVSRTRTSGTDTQYF
V gene: TRBV7-2; D gene: .; J gene: TRBJ2-3; clone size: .; CDR3 DNA: TGTGCCAGCAGCTTAGCCCGACACAGGATGACAGATACGCAGTATTTT; CDR3 protein: CASSLARHRMTDTQYF
V gene: TRBV10-3; D gene: .; J gene: TRBJ1-2; clone size: .; CDR3 DNA: TGTGCCATCAGCAAGGACAGTAACTATGGCTACACCTTC; CDR3 protein: CAISKDSNYGYTF
V gene: TRBV4-2; D gene: TRBD2; J gene: TRBJ2-1; clone size: .; CDR3 DNA: TGTGCCAGCAGCCAAGATGGATTAGCGGGAGATAATGAGCAGTTCTTC; CDR3 protein: CASSQDGLAGDNEQFF
V gene: TRBV4-2; D gene: TRBD2; J gene: TRBJ2-3; clone size: few; CDR3 DNA: TGTGCCAGCAGCCCGACCTCCGGGACTAGCGGGGGGGCCGCAGATACGCAGTATTTT; CDR3 protein: CASSPTSGTSGGAADTQYF
V gene: TRBV29-1; D gene: .; J gene: TRBJ2-1; clone size: .; CDR3 DNA: TGCAGCGTCCTGACGCCAGCGAGCTCCTACAATGAGCAGTTCTTC; CDR3 protein: CSVLTPASSYNEQFF
V gene: TRBV12-3/TRBV12-4; D gene: .; J gene: TRBJ1-1; clone size: few; CDR3 DNA: TGTGCCAGCAGTTTGGGCGGAGATGCTTTCTTT; CDR3 protein: CASSLGGDAFF
V gene: TRBV7-2; D gene: .; J gene: TRBJ2-5; clone size: many; CDR3 DNA: TGTGCCAGCAGCCCCCAGACCAGGGAGACCCAGTACTTC; CDR3 protein: CASSPQTRETQYF
V gene: TRBV24-1; D gene: TRBD1; J gene: TRBJ2-3; clone size: .; CDR3 DNA: TGTGCCACCAGTGATTTAATCACAGGGGCAGATACGCAGTATTTT; CDR3 protein: CATSDLITGADTQYF
V gene: TRBV10-3; D gene: .; J gene: TRBJ2-3; clone size: once; CDR3 DNA: TGTGCCATCAGAACTGGTTCCACAGATGCGCAGTATTTT; CDR3 protein: CAIRTGSTDAQYF
V gene: TRBV3-1; D gene: .; J gene: TRBJ2-5; clone size: .; CDR3 DNA: TGTGCCAGCAGCCAAGACGGGATGCGAGAGACCCAGTACTTC; CDR3 protein: CASSQDGMRETQYF
V gene: TRBV5-1; D gene: TRBD2; J gene: TRBJ2-3; clone size: once; CDR3 DNA: TGCGCCAGCAGCTTGGGCGAGGGAAGCGGGGGCACAGATACGCAGTGTTTT; CDR3 protein: CASSLGEGSGGTDTQCF
V gene: TRBV27; D gene: .; J gene: TRBJ2-5; clone size: .; CDR3 DNA: TGTGCCAGCAGTTTATTAATGGGAGAGACCCAGTACTTC; CDR3 protein: CASSLLMGETQYF
V gene: TRBV7-9; D gene: .; J gene: TRBJ2-1; clone size: .; CDR3 DNA: TGTGCCAGCATCAAACCGGGCCCTTACAATGAGCAGTTCTTC; CDR3 protein: CASIKPGPYNEQFF
V gene: TRBV29-1; D gene: TRBD1; J gene: TRBJ2-7; clone size: many; CDR3 DNA: TGCAGCGTGACGTTCGGGACAGAGGTTACCTACGAGCAGTACTTC; CDR3 protein: CSVTFGTEVTYEQYF
V gene: TRBV10-3; D gene: TRBD2; J gene: TRBJ2-2; clone size: .; CDR3 DNA: TGTGCCATCAGTGGGACTAGCGCGAACACCGGGGAGCTGTTTTTT; CDR3 protein: CAISGTSANTGELFF
V gene: TRBV7-2; D gene: .; J gene: TRBJ1-5; clone size: .; CDR3 DNA: TGTGCCAGCAGCTTAGAATGGGGCTCTAGCAATCAGCCCCAGCATTTT; CDR3 protein: CASSLEWGSSNQPQHF
V gene: TRBV5-1; D gene: TRBD1; J gene: TRBJ2-1; clone size: .; CDR3 DNA: TGCGCCAGCACCAACTCTCCGGGACAGGGGGGGAAAAGTGAGCAGTTCTTC; CDR3 protein: CASTNSPGQGGKSEQFF
V gene: TRBV20-1; D gene: TRBD2; J gene: TRBJ2-5; clone size: .; CDR3 DNA: TGCAGTGCTAGAGTGGGACTAGCGGGAGGAGAGACCCAGTACTTC; CDR3 protein: CSARVGLAGGETQYF
V gene: TRBV3-1; D gene: TRBD2; J gene: TRBJ2-1; clone size: .; CDR3 DNA: TGTGCCAGCAGCCAAGGAGCGACTAGCGGGAGTTTCGATGAGCAGTTCTTC; CDR3 protein: CASSQGATSGSFDEQFF
V gene: TRBV20-1; D gene: .; J gene: TRBJ2-1; clone size: few; CDR3 DNA: TGCAGTGCGGGGGACCCTTACAATGAGCAGTTCTTC; CDR3 protein: CSAGDPYNEQFF
V gene: TRBV9; D gene: .; J gene: TRBJ2-7; clone size: few; CDR3 DNA: TGTGCCAGCAGCGGGACGGGGGACTCCTACGAGCAGTACTTC; CDR3 protein: CASSGTGDSYEQYF
V gene: TRBV27; D gene: TRBD2; J gene: TRBJ2-1; clone size: .; CDR3 DNA: TGTGCCAGCACTACAGCGGGAAGAGTTGGTGAGCAGTTCTTC; CDR3 protein: CASTTAGRVGEQFF
V gene: TRBV29-1; D gene: .; J gene: TRBJ2-3; clone size: many; CDR3 DNA: TGCAGCGTTGAAAGCGGAGGGCGAGGAGATACGCAGTATTTT; CDR3 protein: CSVESGGRGDTQYF
V gene: TRBV27; D gene: TRBD2; J gene: TRBJ2-3; clone size: .; CDR3 DNA: TGTGCCAGCAGTCTAAGCGGGGGGGCATTAGATACGCAGTATTTT; CDR3 protein: CASSLSGGALDTQYF
V gene: TRBV3-1; D gene: TRBD1; J gene: TRBJ1-1; clone size: once; CDR3 DNA: TGTGCCAGCAGCTTAGACACAGGGGGGAACACTGAAGCTTTCTTT; CDR3 protein: CASSLDTGGNTEAFF
V gene: TRBV10-1; D gene: TRBD2; J gene: TRBJ2-1; clone size: few; CDR3 DNA: TGCGCCAGCGGTACGGGACTAGCGGGGAAAGATGAGCAGTTCTTC; CDR3 protein: CASGTGLAGKDEQFF
V gene: TRBV6-6; D gene: .; J gene: TRBJ1-6; clone size: .; CDR3 DNA: TGTGCCAGCAGTTTCGTACCTGAGACCCTCCACTTT; CDR3 protein: CASSFVPETLHF
V gene: TRBV7-2; D gene: .; J gene: TRBJ2-7; clone size: many; CDR3 DNA: TGTGCCAGCAGCTTAGATGGCAACATCCGCTCCTACGAGCAGTACTTC; CDR3 protein: CASSLDGNIRSYEQYF
V gene: TRBV4-2; D gene: .; J gene: TRBJ2-7; clone size: .; CDR3 DNA: TGTGCCAGCAGCCAAGAGACACAGACCTACGAGCAGTACTTC; CDR3 protein: CASSQETQTYEQYF
V gene: TRBV9; D gene: .; J gene: TRBJ2-7; clone size: many; CDR3 DNA: TGTGCCAGCAGCTCATCATCCCCCTACGAGCAGTACTTC; CDR3 protein: CASSSSSPYEQYF
V gene: TRBV5-8; D gene: TRBD1; J gene: TRBJ1-6; clone size: few; CDR3 DNA: TGTGCCAGCAGCTTGACAGGGGGGCTTTCACCCCTCCACTTT; CDR3 protein: CASSLTGGLSPLHF
V gene: TRBV29-1; D gene: .; J gene: TRBJ1-4; clone size: .; CDR3 DNA: TGCAGCGTTGCCCCCTCGGGCACAGGGGAAAAACTGTTTTTT; CDR3 protein: CSVAPSGTGEKLFF
V gene: TRBV18; D gene: .; J gene: TRBJ2-6; clone size: .; CDR3 DNA: TGTGCCAGCTCAGTCGCGGCAGGGTCCGACTCTGGGACCAACGTCCTGACTTTC; CDR3 protein: CASSVAAGSDSGTNVLTF